This paragraph covers one TCR beta chain sequence. There is no known antigen for this receptor. Base quality data are lacking; no much larger clone is found one base away. CDR3 length: 17 amino acids, cysteine to phenylalanine. Of the read, only the CDR3 DNA is kept; its 51 bases are in frame from base 1. For CDR1 and CDR2, the germline V gene lists MNHNS and SASEGT. V and J are truncated by 4 bases and 0 bases respectively, leaving an intervening sequence of 16 bases. The data stem from a study of Tregs in tolerant kidney transplant recipients (dated by TCRdb to about 2019). For the wider study: Before combined kidney and bone marrow transplantation, this study identified donor-specific regulatory T cells using TCRbeta sequencing and then followed those same cells after transplant. TCRbeta repertoire sequencing was used in 3 healthy controls to compare several ways of expanding Tregs specific for an allogeneic donor. Points the paper makes about the study in general: The study was limited by small patient numbers, and the findings need validation in larger populations and under other immunosuppression protocols. Expanding Tregs with activated donor B cells appeared to identify the most biologically relevant and donor-specific TCRbeta repertoire. Biological reproducibility was not examined directly, but technical replication error appeared to be minimal.

For TCRbeta CDR3 sequencing, genomic DNA from the sorted cells was extracted using the QIAGEN DNeasy Blood and Tissue Kit. Through immunoSEQ, high-throughput TCRbeta CDR3 sequencing was done commercially, including PCR amplification with internal controls and bias correction. Per the authors' processing: Unique productive TCRbeta sequences were defined by CDR3 nucleotide sequence when primers matched and otherwise by CDR3 amino acid sequence together with Vbeta and Jbeta genes. To correct sorting error, sequences shared between sorted populations at a frequency ratio of 2:1 or less were removed; the rest were assigned to the higher population. Donor-reactive sequences were defined as at least 5-fold expanded in CFSE-low cells versus unstimulated cells, with frequency of at least 0.01% in CFSE-low cells. Jensen-Shannon divergence, calculated on the top 100 TCRbeta sequences ranked by frequency, was used to quantify repertoire divergence. For samples with multiple sequencing runs, sorting error was corrected separately for each run before the runs were pooled. TCRdb provides this immuneACCESS table in a form limited to in-frame rearrangements. Some clones are lacking; in checked studies, under half of them reflect an unresolved V gene, and why the rest are absent is not known. V and J calls plus clone size are reproduced from that table; the DNA served to infer D and trimming. The sample records under 100,000 clones, about 92% of which are singletons. Roughly 4.3% of the sample goes to the ten largest clones.

Thawed PBMCs were FACS-sorted into unstimulated Tregs (CD4+CD25+CD127-), CD4+ non-Tregs (CD4+CD25-), CD4 cells and CD8 cells. Blood from healthy controls was obtained either as purchased buffy coats or from healthy volunteers. Healthy control blood was processed to PBMCs with a Ficoll density gradient and then cryopreserved, whereas patient PBMCs were collected both before and after transplant. The source is a human donor in good health. The specimen was CD8+ T cells from blood. The chain links TRBV6-1 with TRBJ2-1, with no confident D gene call. CDR3 reads: CASSGSTGTSSYNEQFF. In nucleotides, the sequence is TGTGCCAGCAGTGGGTCGACGGGTACGAGCTCCTACAATGAGCAGTTCTTC.